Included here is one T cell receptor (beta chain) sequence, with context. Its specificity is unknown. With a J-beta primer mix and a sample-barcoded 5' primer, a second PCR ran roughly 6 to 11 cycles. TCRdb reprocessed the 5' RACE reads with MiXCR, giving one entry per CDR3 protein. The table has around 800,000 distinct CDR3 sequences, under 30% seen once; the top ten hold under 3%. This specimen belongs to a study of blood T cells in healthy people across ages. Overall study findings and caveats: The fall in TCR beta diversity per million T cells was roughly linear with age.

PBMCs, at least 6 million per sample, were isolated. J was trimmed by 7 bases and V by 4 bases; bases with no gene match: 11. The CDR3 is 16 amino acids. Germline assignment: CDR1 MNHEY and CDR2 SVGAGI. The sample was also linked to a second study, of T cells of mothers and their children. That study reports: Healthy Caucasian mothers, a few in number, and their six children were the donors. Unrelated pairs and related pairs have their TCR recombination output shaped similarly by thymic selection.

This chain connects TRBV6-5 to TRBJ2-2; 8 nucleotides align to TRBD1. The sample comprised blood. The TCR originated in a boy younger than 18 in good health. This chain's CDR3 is CASSSYEQGGIGELFF. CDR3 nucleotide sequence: TGTGCCAGCAGTTCTTACGAACAGGGGGGCATCGGGGAGCTGTTTTTT.